This TCR beta chain is from a study of CD8 T cells in Susac syndrome. The CDR3 loop spans 12 amino acids. J gave up 12 bases and V 8 bases, and 9 bases lay outside the gene matches. Random hexamers were used to reverse transcribe the RNA input (roughly 0.5 to 1 ug). Coverage of TCR beta CDR3 amplification by immunoSEQ multiplex PCR extended to 54 Vbeta and 13 Jbeta. TCRdb recomputed calls from the immunoSEQ multiplex PCR reads with MiXCR, one row per CDR3 protein. The data contain roughly 170,000 distinct CDR3 sequences, under 95% of them singletons. Peripheral blood CD8+ and CD4+ T cells were profiled by TCR beta sequencing. The authors negatively isolated CD8+ and CD4+ T cells and FACS-enriched TEMRA cells.

Sequenced sample: CD4+ T cells from PBMCs. The clonotype comes from a human donor with multiple sclerosis. The chain joins TRBV12-3 or TRBV12-4 to TRBJ2-1, with 8 bases aligning to TRBD1. The CDR3: CASGQDRDGQFF. In nucleotides, the CDR3 is TGTGCCAGCGGACAGGACAGGGACGGGCAGTTCTTC.